This T cell receptor beta chain was observed in a study of T cell changes during pregnancy in multiple sclerosis. The protocol was immunoSEQ multiplex PCR, while the TCRdb copy is restricted to in-frame clones and leaves out a portion. This table holds approximately 30,000 clones, almost 90% found once. The germline V gene has CDR1 MNHEY and CDR2 SMNVEV (reference sequence). This CDR3 is 14 amino acids long. The V and J ends lost 5 bases and 10 bases, in that order; junction bases with no gene match: 4. This specimen consisted of CD8+ T cells from peripheral blood mononuclear cells, obtained in the second trimester of pregnancy. V is TRBV27 and J is TRBJ2-6; 11 bases align to TRBD1. The receptor comes from a female donor with multiple sclerosis, enrolled in a pregnancy study. As DNA, the CDR3 is TGTGCCAGCAGTCCGGGGACAGGGGGAAACGTCCTGACTTTC. Protein: CASSPGTGGNVLTF.